This TCR beta chain originates from a study of blood T cell repertoires in COVID-19. Overall study: COVID-19 samples, acute and convalescent, were from the United States, Italy and Spain. PBMCs, B-cell-depleted T cells, or T cells provided the cDNA or gDNA that made up the material.

Original data processing: Estimation of nucleated cell counts was performed using reference gene primer amplification. TCRdb's table, derived via immunoSEQ multiplex PCR, lists solely in-frame clones and lacks some. V and J calls and clone size come straight from that table; D and trimming were deduced from the DNA. The sample records over 150,000 clones, approximately 90% being singletons. Sequencing was performed on peripheral blood. This clonotype originated in a middle-aged man with COVID-19, enrolled during active disease.

Written as DNA, the CDR3 is TGTGCCAGCAGTTCCGGACAGGGGAAGCAGCCCCAGCATTTT. Amino acids: CASSSGQGKQPQHF. The V and J genes are TRBV28 and TRBJ1-5; 9 bases agree with TRBD1. V was clipped by 4 bases and J by 7 bases; unmatched bases: 5. The CDR3 spans 14 residues. From germline, CDR1 is MDHEN and CDR2 SYDVKM.